What follows are 10 T cell receptor beta chains derived from one specimen sequenced in a study of siplizumab effects on memory and regulatory T cells. Generated by immunoSEQ multiplex PCR, the TCRdb table keeps only in-frame clones and is missing some. The repertoire holds about 110,000 clones, with just over 90% as singletons. Sequences were obtained from Tregs sorted from blood. These receptors were collected from a human donor in good health.

This chain joins TRBV21-1 and TRBJ2-5; the table assigns TRBD2, which was not confirmed against the DNA. TRBV21-1 is assigned pseudogene status. The length of the CDR3 is 19 residues. CDR3 loop: CASSSTSGSLFPVKETQYF. The DNA of the CDR3 is TGTGCCAGCAGTTCGACTAGCGGGTCCCTGTTTCCCGTAAAGGAGACCCAGTACTTC.

The rearrangement joins TRBV5-4 to TRBJ1-2, with D perhaps TRBD1 (5 bases). Germline CDR1 SGHNT, CDR2 YYREEE (reference sequence). This CDR3 contains 15 residues. V lost 5 bases to trimming and J lost 8 bases, with 22 bases between them. CDR3 DNA sequence: TGTGCCAGCAGTCGTACCATGGGGGGACGGCACGGCTACACCTTC. Encoded protein: CASSRTMGGRHGYTF.

The rearrangement joins TRBV30 to TRBJ1-2; tentative D call: TRBD1 (6 bases). The germline CDR1 and CDR2 sequences are GTSNPN and SVGIG (reference sequence). The CDR3 is 13 residues long. Trimming removed 2 bases at V and 8 bases at J, with 15 bases between. The CDR3 bases are TGTGCCTGGAGTCCCGTAAACGGGGGCGGCTACACCTTC. Translating gives CAWSPVNGGGYTF.

This rearrangement joins TRBV2 to TRBJ2-7; TRBD2 matches at 9 bases. In germline, CDR1 is SNHLY, CDR2 FYNNEI. The CDR3 runs 15 residues. V gave up 7 bases and J gave up 5 bases; unmatched junction bases: 12. The chain's CDR3 is CASKAQREATNEQYF. The CDR3 bases are TGTGCCAGCAAAGCCCAGCGGGAGGCGACAAACGAGCAGTACTTC.

The V gene is TRBV6-5, the J gene TRBJ2-1; 7 bases fit TRBD2. The J segment lost 7 bases and the V segment lost 10 bases, leaving 13 bases of the junction unmatched. CDR3 length: 14 residues. Germline V lookup: CDR1 MNHEY, CDR2 SVGAGI. For the CDR3, the DNA is TGTGCCACCCAGATCTGGACTAGGGGAAATGAGCAGTTCTTC. Amino acid sequence: CATQIWTRGNEQFF.

The rearrangement joins TRBV25-1 to TRBJ1-1; TRBD1 might be the D (5 bases). Germline CDR1 MGHDK, CDR2 SYGVNS. The V gene lost 1 base and the J gene lost 1 base, with 7 bases spanning the gap. The CDR3 has 14 residues. In DNA form, the CDR3 reads TGTGCCAGCAGTGAATCGGGGACGAACACTGAAGCTTTCTTT. Amino acids: CASSESGTNTEAFF.

The chain is built from TRBV18 and TRBJ1-6; D remains unclear. The CDR3 runs to 14 residues. V was pared by 3 bases and J by 10 bases, with 13 bases between. Germline assignment: CDR1 KGHSH and CDR2 LQKENI. The CDR3 sequence is CASSPSDPGSPLHF. Written as DNA, the CDR3 is TGTGCCAGCTCACCCTCCGACCCAGGCTCACCCCTCCACTTT. Combining the CDR3 with reference TRBV18 and TRBJ1-6 gives the whole variable domain NAGVMQNPRHLVRRRGQEARLRCSPMKGHSHVYWYRQLPEEGLKFMVYLQKENIIDESGMPKERFSAEFPKEGPSILRIQQVVRGDSAAYFCASSPSDPGSPLHFGNGTRLTVT.

V usage is TRBV6-5 and J usage is TRBJ2-5, with no clear D. Looked up from germline, CDR1 is MNHEY and CDR2 is SVGAGI. The CDR3 is made up of 13 amino acids. Trimming left V 6 bases short and J 4 bases short, with 12 bases between. CDR3 coding DNA: TGTGCCAGCAGCCCGACGGCTATAGAGACCCAGTACTTC. It encodes CASSPTAIETQYF.

The chain combines TRBV5-1 with TRBJ2-1, with 8 bases aligning to TRBD2. Germline assignment: CDR1 SGHRS and CDR2 YFSETQ. Losses at the gene ends were 3 bases for V and 7 bases for J; bases not matched to a gene: 3. This CDR3 has 13 amino acids. The CDR3 loop is CASSSGTRNEQFF. CDR3 in DNA: TGCGCCAGCAGCTCCGGGACTAGGAATGAGCAGTTCTTC.

A single count supports this clone. The chain uses TRBV9 and TRBJ1-1; TRBD1 might be the D (5 bases). Germline CDR1 is SGDLS and CDR2 is YYNGEE. This CDR3 is 14 amino acids long. V lost 4 bases to trimming and J lost 5 bases, with 15 bases between them. CDR3 loop: CASSPFGGRTEAFF. The CDR3 DNA reads TGTGCCAGCAGCCCCTTCGGGGGGAGGACTGAAGCTTTCTTT. Full variable domain (missing parts from reference TRBV9 and TRBJ1-1): DSGVTQTPKHLITATGQRVTLRCSPRSGDLSVYWYQQSLDQGLQFLIQYYNGEERAKGNILERFSAQQFPDLHSELNLSSLELGDSALYFCASSPFGGRTEAFFGQGTRLTVV.